This TCR beta chain was recorded in a study of resident and recirculating memory T cells in vitiligo. Clones were sequenced by immunoSEQ multiplex PCR, and TCRdb holds only the in-frame ones, with some missing. The sample includes 70,000 to 85,000 clones, just over 90% of them seen just once. Patients had to be free of confetti depigmentation, indicating active vitiligo. No vitiligo treatment was given during the prior three months. Overall study results and limits: No unique dominant TCR clone was found in vitiligo lesions. TCR sequences were not conserved across biopsy sites or patients.

This CDR3 has 14 residues. Germline lookup yields CDR1 SEHNR and CDR2 FQNEAQ (reference sequence). Trimming took 2 bases from V and 5 from J; bases not matched to a gene: 2. As to this clone: The antigen remains undetermined.

This TCR was sampled from a male donor with vitiligo. V and J are TRBV7-9 and TRBJ2-1; 8 nucleotides agree with TRBD1. Sequencing was done on a sample of blood. CDR3: CASSLTGGDNEQFF. DNA of the CDR3: TGTGCCAGCAGCTTAACAGGGGGAGACAATGAGCAGTTCTTC.